This entry lists 22 T cell receptor beta chains sequenced from one sample in a study of shared clonotypes between healthy human individuals. This table comes from immunoSEQ multiplex PCR, and its TCRdb copy is limited to in-frame clones, with some not included. The data contain fewer than 600,000 clones, 70% to 80% of them singletons. Material: PBMCs. The receptors were sampled from a woman in her thirties or forties in good health. Some clones in this sample may be carry-over from other donors' samples.

To note about this clone: Other DNA sequences within the sample encode an identical CDR3. V is TRBV7-3 and J is TRBJ2-1; D might be TRBD2 (6 bases). The V and J ends lost 5 bases and 4 bases respectively, with 9 bases between them. Germline V gene sequence: CDR1 SGHTA, CDR2 FQGTGA. This CDR3 is 13 amino acids long. The CDR3 DNA follows: TGTGCCAGCAGCACGGGACTTTACAATGAGCAGTTCTTC. This codes for CASSTGLYNEQFF. The variable domain in full, completed from reference TRBV7-3 and TRBJ2-1, reads GAGVSQTPSNKVTEKGKYVELRCDPISGHTALYWYRQSLGQGPEFLIYFQGTGAADDSGLPNDRFFAVRPEGSVSTLKIQRTERGDSAVYLCASSTGLYNEQFFGPGTRLTVL.

The chain combines TRBV30 with TRBJ1-2; a weak D match, TRBD1 (6 bases). Germline V gene lookup returns CDR1 GTSNPN and CDR2 SVGIG (reference sequence). There are 15 residues in the CDR3. V shed 5 bases and J shed 4 bases, with 20 bases lying between them. CDR3 in amino acids: CAWATGTNDIYGYTF. The CDR3 region has the DNA TGTGCCTGGGCTACAGGGACTAATGATATCTATGGCTACACCTTC.

Of note for this clone: It may be a read error: a sequence one base away is much more abundant. The sample contains more than one DNA sequence encoding this CDR3. The chain has TRBV5-4 and TRBJ2-3; no reliable D call. This CDR3 has 12 amino acids. Germline V gives CDR1 SGHNT, CDR2 YYREEE (reference sequence). V shed 4 bases and J shed 0 bases, with 3 bases lying between them. CDR3 coding DNA: TGTGCCAGCAGCCCCAGCACAGATACGCAGTATTTT. This sequence encodes CASSPSTDTQYF. Drawing the rest from reference TRBV5-4 and TRBJ2-3, the complete variable domain is ETGVTQSPTHLIKTRGQQVTLRCSSQSGHNTVSWYQQALGQGPQFIFQYYREEENGRGNFPPRFSGLQFPNYSSELNVNALELDDSALYLCASSPSTDTQYFGPGTRLTVL.

About this clone itself: A read error may account for a junction end that differs from germline. The chain has TRBV6-6 and TRBJ2-7, with D hard to call. This CDR3 spans 11 amino acids. CDR1 and CDR2 (germline): MNHNY, SVGAGI (reference sequence). DNA of the CDR3: TGTGCCTGCAGTCCTTCCTACGAGCAGTACTTC. Amino acid sequence: CACSPSYEQYF.

The chain links TRBV19 to TRBJ1-3; D possibly corresponds to TRBD1 (5 bases). Germline V gene data show CDR1 as LNHDA and CDR2 as SQIVND (reference sequence). Trimming stripped 5 bases from V and 0 bases from J, with 8 bases between. The CDR3 runs to 14 residues. As DNA, the CDR3 is TGTGCCAGTAGTGCCGACAGCTCTGGAAACACCATATATTTT. Its translation is CASSADSSGNTIYF.

Only a few counts were recorded for this clone. The chain links TRBV4-2 to TRBJ2-7; 7 nucleotides align to TRBD2. CDR1 and CDR2 (germline): LGHNA, YNFKEQ. The CDR3 runs 14 residues. J was trimmed by 5 bases and V by 0 bases; bases with no gene match: 4. The CDR3 is CASSQDRGRDEQYF. As DNA, the CDR3 is TGTGCCAGCAGCCAAGATAGAGGGAGGGACGAGCAGTACTTC.

V gene TRBV7-9 combines with J gene TRBJ2-1; possible D gene TRBD2, 6 bases. This CDR3 is 16 amino acids long. Germline V lookup: CDR1 SEHNR, CDR2 FQNEAQ (reference sequence). V lost 0 bases and J lost 4, with 13 bases in between. The CDR3 here is CASSLAGLAVYNEQFF. As DNA, the CDR3 is TGTGCCAGCAGCTTAGCAGGGTTAGCGGTATACAATGAGCAGTTCTTC. Filled out from reference TRBV7-9 and TRBJ2-1, the complete variable domain reads DTGVSQNPRHKITKRGQNVTFRCDPISEHNRLYWYRQTLGQGPEFLTYFQNEAQLEKSRLLSDRFSAERPKGSFSTLEIQRTEQGDSAMYLCASSLAGLAVYNEQFFGPGTRLTVL.

This sequence joins TRBV18 and TRBJ1-4, with a weak D call TRBD1 (6 bases). CDR1 KGHSH and CDR2 LQKENI come from the germline V gene. V was shortened by 6 bases and J by 8 bases, with 13 bases between the two germline ends. The CDR3 totals 13 residues. The CDR3 loop reads CASSSLRGEKLFF. DNA for the CDR3: TGTGCCAGCTCCTCCCTAAGGGGGGAAAAACTGTTTTTT.

The chain couples TRBV7-2 to TRBJ2-1; 9 nucleotides line up with TRBD2. CDR1 is SGHTA, CDR2 FQGNSA, per germline. Trimming removed 2 bases from V and 7 bases from J; junction bases left unmatched: 6. The CDR3 length is 15 residues. The CDR3, as DNA: TGTGCCAGCAGCTTAACTCCCAGCGGGAGGAATGAGCAGTTCTTC. Encoded protein: CASSLTPSGRNEQFF.

The chain has TRBV29-1 and TRBJ2-5, with a weak D call TRBD2 (6 bases). Trimming took off 4 bases at V and 5 bases at J, with 14 bases between the two ends. The CDR3 has 13 amino acids. Per germline, CDR1 SQVTM and CDR2 ANQGSEA. CDR3 region: CSVAREPVETQYF. CDR3 nucleotide sequence: TGCAGCGTTGCCCGGGAGCCGGTGGAGACCCAGTACTTC.

The chain recombines TRBV5-6 with TRBJ2-5, with D perhaps matching TRBD2 (6 bases). In germline, CDR1 is SGHDT, CDR2 YYEEEE. This CDR3 has 13 residues. V was clipped by 6 bases and J by 5 bases, with 14 bases between them. CDR3 amino acids: CASTIRAGETQYF. CDR3 DNA: TGTGCCAGCACCATCAGGGCGGGGGAGACCCAGTACTTC.

The rearrangement joins TRBV7-3 to TRBJ2-3; D is ambiguous. Looked up from germline, CDR1 is SGHTA and CDR2 is FQGTGA. V was trimmed by 8 bases and J by 0 bases, leaving 9 bases between them. This CDR3 is 13 amino acids long. The CDR3 DNA reads as TGTGCCAGCGGCAACCCTAGCACAGATACGCAGTATTTT. It codes for CASGNPSTDTQYF.

The genes are TRBV10-3 and TRBJ2-7, with a possible D match to TRBD2 (5 bases). The germline gives CDR1 ENHRY, CDR2 SYGVKD. The CDR3 is 11 residues long. Trimming cost V 3 bases and J 6 bases, with 6 bases left between them. DNA of the CDR3: TGTGCCATCAGTGATGGAGGCGAGCAGTACTTC. It is translated as CAISDGGEQYF.

This clone was counted a single time. The rearrangement uses TRBV15 and TRBJ1-1; possible D gene TRBD1, 6 bases. The CDR3 spans 16 residues. CDR1 is LNHNV, CDR2 YYDKDF, per germline (reference sequence). With 3 bases removed from V and 0 bases from J, the gap between germline ends came to 14 bases. The CDR3 coding sequence is TGTGCCACCAGCAGCCACTCAGGGGCCCTGAACACTGAAGCTTTCTTT. Translating gives CATSSHSGALNTEAFF.

This clone was recorded at least ten times. This chain connects TRBV7-2 to TRBJ1-5; D is ambiguous. The V gene lost 2 bases and the J gene lost 1 base, with 9 bases spanning the gap. CDR3 size: 15 residues. Germline V gene sequence: CDR1 SGHTA, CDR2 FQGNSA. CDR3 sequence reads: CASSLIWGSNQPQHF. CDR3 DNA: TGTGCCAGCAGCTTAATTTGGGGAAGCAATCAGCCCCAGCATTTT.

As concerns this clone: Other DNA sequences within the sample encode an identical CDR3. This chain links TRBV5-4 with TRBJ2-1; no firm D call. Trimming stripped 0 bases from V and 5 bases from J, with 9 bases between. CDR1 and CDR2 from the germline V gene are SGHNT and YYREEE (reference sequence). This CDR3 spans 14 amino acids. The CDR3 region is CASSLVSGNNEQFF. In nucleotides, the CDR3 is TGTGCCAGCAGCTTGGTATCGGGTAACAATGAGCAGTTCTTC.

The chain is built from TRBV10-1 and TRBJ2-1; TRBD2 matches 11 bases. Germline CDR1 is WNHNN and CDR2 is SYGVQD (reference sequence). This CDR3 has 16 amino acids. The junction had 1 base not matched to a gene; V was cut back by 2 bases and J by 1 base. Written as DNA, the CDR3 is TGCGCCAGCAGTGAGACTAGCGGGAGTTCCTACAATGAGCAGTTCTTC. As protein: CASSETSGSSYNEQFF.

This clone was seen only a few times. This chain links TRBV29-1 with TRBJ2-3; D may be TRBD1 or TRBD2 (5 bases each). CDR3 length: 12 residues. Germline V CDR1 and CDR2: SQVTM, ANQGSEA. Trimming stripped 7 bases from V and 4 bases from J, with 12 bases between. The CDR3 here is CSATPGPDTQYF. Written as DNA, the CDR3 is TGCAGCGCAACCCCGGGGCCAGATACGCAGTATTTT.

The J gene is TRBJ2-5, the V gene TRBV25-1; 8 bases align to TRBD1. Germline CDR1 MGHDK, CDR2 SYGVNS. The J segment lost 2 bases and the V segment lost 3 bases, leaving 14 bases of the junction unmatched. This CDR3 region has 18 residues. The CDR3 nucleotides read TGTGCCAGCAGTGAGTTCACAGGGGGGAGTGGTGCTCAAGAGACCCAGTACTTC. Protein: CASSEFTGGSGAQETQYF.

The sample holds one count of this clone. V gene TRBV19 combines with J gene TRBJ2-7; 10 bases agree with TRBD1. V lost 8 bases to trimming and J lost 5 bases; unmatched junction nucleotides: 9. This CDR3 spans 14 amino acids. Germline lookup yields CDR1 LNHDA and CDR2 SQIVND (reference sequence). The CDR3, as DNA: TGTGCCAGTGCCGACAGGGGGCTTACCCACGAGCAGTACTTC. It translates to CASADRGLTHEQYF.

V is TRBV5-4 and J is TRBJ1-1; D is unresolved. Trimming cost V 4 bases and J 5 bases, with 12 bases left between them. The CDR3 runs 13 residues. The germline gives CDR1 SGHNT, CDR2 YYREEE (reference sequence). CDR3 sequence (DNA): TGTGCCAGCAGCGGGTCCAAAGCTACTGAAGCTTTCTTT. Translation gives CASSGSKATEAFF.

The V and J genes are TRBV18 and TRBJ1-3; D uncertain. The CDR3 has 14 amino acids. Germline CDR1 and CDR2: KGHSH and LQKENI. V lost 6 bases, J lost 0 bases, and 9 bases lay in between. The CDR3 nucleotides read TGTGCCAGCTCGGCAGACTCCTCTGGAAACACCATATATTTT. This codes for CASSADSSGNTIYF.